The source of this T cell receptor beta chain is a study of vaccination and CD4 T cells after COVID-19. Study background: Two Hispanic individuals were among six male and four female convalescent patients. Points from the study as a whole: From around 21 to 38, the median of SARS-CoV-2-reactive clonotypes rose without reaching significance. Convalescent patients' vaccine-specific clones were spike mono-reactive in 304 of 307 cases.

Treatment specified: approximately nine-day PBMC culture with coronavirus spike peptide pools or control peptides (ViraFEST assay). Antigen-specific T cells were expanded with peptide pools by ViraFEST, and TCRs were then sequenced. The CDR3 extends over 15 amino acids. Germline V gene lookup returns CDR1 SGHTA and CDR2 FQGNSA. Trimming removed 5 bases from V and 1 base from J, with 14 bases in between. The Oncomine TCR Beta short-read assay sequenced DNA from cultured CD4+ T cells. MiXCR, run by TCRdb on the PCR reads, gives a single entry per CDR3 protein. Of around 13,000 distinct CDR3 sequences in the sample, about three fifths were seen once. Points on this clonotype: Its antigen remains unknown.

The specimen was CD4+ T cells from blood, cultured in vitro, collected before SARS-CoV-2 vaccination. The TCR sequence derives from a human donor who had recovered from COVID-19. The chain joins TRBV7-2 to TRBJ2-5, with D perhaps TRBD1 (6 bases). The CDR3 bases are TGTGCCAGCAGCGCAAGCCGACAGGCCCAAGAGACCCAGTACTTC. Translation gives CASSASRQAQETQYF.